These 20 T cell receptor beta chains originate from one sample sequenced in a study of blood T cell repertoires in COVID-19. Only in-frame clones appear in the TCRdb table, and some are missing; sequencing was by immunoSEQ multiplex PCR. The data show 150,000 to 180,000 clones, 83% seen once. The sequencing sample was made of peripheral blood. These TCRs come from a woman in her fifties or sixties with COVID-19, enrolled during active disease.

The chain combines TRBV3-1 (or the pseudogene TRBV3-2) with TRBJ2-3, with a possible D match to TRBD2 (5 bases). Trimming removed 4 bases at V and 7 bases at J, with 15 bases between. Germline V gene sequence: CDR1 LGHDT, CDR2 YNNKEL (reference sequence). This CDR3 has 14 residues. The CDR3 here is CASSLAPNSYTQYF. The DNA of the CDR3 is TGTGCCAGCAGCCTAGCGCCGAATTCATATACGCAGTATTTT.

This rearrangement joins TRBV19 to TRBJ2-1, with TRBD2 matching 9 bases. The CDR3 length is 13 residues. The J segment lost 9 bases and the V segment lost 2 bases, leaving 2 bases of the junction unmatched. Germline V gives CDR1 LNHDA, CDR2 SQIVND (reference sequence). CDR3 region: CASSILAGIEQFF. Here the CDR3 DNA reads TGTGCCAGTAGTATACTAGCGGGAATTGAGCAGTTCTTC.

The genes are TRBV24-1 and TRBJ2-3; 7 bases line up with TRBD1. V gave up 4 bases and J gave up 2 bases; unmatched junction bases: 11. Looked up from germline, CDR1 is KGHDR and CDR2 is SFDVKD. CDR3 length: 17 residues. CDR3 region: CATSDLPTGPFTDTQYF. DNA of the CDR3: TGTGCCACCAGTGACCTTCCGACAGGGCCTTTCACAGATACGCAGTATTTT.

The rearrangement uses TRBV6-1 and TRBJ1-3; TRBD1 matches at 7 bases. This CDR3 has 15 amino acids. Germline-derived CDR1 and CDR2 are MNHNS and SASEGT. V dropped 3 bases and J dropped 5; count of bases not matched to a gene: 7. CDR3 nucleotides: TGTGCCAGCAGTGACCGACAGGGAACAAGAAACACCATATATTTT. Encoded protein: CASSDRQGTRNTIYF.

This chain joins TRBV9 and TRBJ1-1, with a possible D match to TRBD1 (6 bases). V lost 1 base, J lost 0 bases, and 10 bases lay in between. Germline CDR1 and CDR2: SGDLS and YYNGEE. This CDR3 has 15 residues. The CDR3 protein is CASSVWDTLNTEAFF. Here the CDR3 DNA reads TGTGCCAGCAGCGTATGGGACACTTTGAACACTGAAGCTTTCTTT.

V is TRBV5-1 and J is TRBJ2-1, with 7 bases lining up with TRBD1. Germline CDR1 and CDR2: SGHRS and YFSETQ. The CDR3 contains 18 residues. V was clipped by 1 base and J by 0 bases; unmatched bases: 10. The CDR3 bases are TGCGCCAGCAGCTTGACGGACAGGCTAACGAGCTCCTACAATGAGCAGTTCTTC. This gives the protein CASSLTDRLTSSYNEQFF.

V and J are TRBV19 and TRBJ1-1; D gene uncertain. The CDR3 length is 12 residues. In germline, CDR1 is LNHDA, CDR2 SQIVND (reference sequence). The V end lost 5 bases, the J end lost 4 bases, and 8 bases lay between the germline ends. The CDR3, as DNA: TGTGCCAGTAGTTTTCAACTCACTGAAGCTTTCTTT. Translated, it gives CASSFQLTEAFF.

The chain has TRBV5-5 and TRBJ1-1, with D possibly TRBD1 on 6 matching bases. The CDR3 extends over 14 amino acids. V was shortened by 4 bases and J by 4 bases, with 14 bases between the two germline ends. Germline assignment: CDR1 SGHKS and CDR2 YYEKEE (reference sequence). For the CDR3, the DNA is TGTGCCAGCAGCCGTTCAGGGGTGAGCACTGAAGCTTTCTTT. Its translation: CASSRSGVSTEAFF. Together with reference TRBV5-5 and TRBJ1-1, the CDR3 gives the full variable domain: DAGVTQSPTHLIKTRGQQVTLRCSPISGHKSVSWYQQVLGQGPQFIFQYYEKEERGRGNFPDRFSARQFPNYSSELNVNALLLGDSALYLCASSRSGVSTEAFFGQGTRLTVV.

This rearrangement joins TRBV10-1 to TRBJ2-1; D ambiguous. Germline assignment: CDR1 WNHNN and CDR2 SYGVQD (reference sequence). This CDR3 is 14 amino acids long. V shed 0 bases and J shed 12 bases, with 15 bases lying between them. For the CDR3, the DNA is TGCGCCAGCAGTGAGTCGAAATTGTGGGCCTGGCAGTTCTTC. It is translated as CASSESKLWAWQFF.

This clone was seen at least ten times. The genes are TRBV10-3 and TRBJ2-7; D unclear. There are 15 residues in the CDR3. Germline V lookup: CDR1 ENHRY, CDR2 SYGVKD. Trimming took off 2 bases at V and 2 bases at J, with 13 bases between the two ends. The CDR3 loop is CAISEIKQNPYEQYF. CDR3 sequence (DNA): TGTGCCATCAGTGAGATTAAACAGAACCCCTACGAGCAGTACTTC.

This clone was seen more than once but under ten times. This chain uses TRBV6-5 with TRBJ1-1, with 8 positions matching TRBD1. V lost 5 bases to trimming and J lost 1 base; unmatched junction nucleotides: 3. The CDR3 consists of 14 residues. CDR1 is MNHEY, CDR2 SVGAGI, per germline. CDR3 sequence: CASSPGGSNTEAFF. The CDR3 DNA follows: TGTGCCAGCAGTCCAGGGGGCTCGAACACTGAAGCTTTCTTT.

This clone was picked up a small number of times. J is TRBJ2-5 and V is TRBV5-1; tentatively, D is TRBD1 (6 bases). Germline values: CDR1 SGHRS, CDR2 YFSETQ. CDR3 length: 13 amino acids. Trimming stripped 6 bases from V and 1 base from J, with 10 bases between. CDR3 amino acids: CASKQGSQETQYF. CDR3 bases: TGCGCCAGCAAACAGGGAAGCCAAGAGACCCAGTACTTC.

The chain's CDR3 is CASSPRAPNYGYTF. In nucleotides, the CDR3 is TGTGCCAGCAGTCCAAGAGCCCCTAACTATGGCTACACCTTC. This sequence joins TRBV6-6 and TRBJ1-2; D is undetermined. Germline values: CDR1 MNHNY, CDR2 SVGAGI (reference sequence). V dropped 5 bases and J dropped 0 bases, with 10 bases sitting between them. This CDR3 region has 14 residues.

CDR3 coding DNA: TGTGCCACCAGTGATTTTACAGGGAACTATGGCTACACCTTC. Translating gives CATSDFTGNYGYTF. This sequence joins TRBV24-1 and TRBJ1-2, with TRBD1 as a possible D gene (6 bases). Between the trimmed V and J ends, which lost 1 base and 2 bases, there was a span of 7 bases. The CDR3 extends over 14 amino acids. Germline V gene sequence: CDR1 KGHDR, CDR2 SFDVKD.

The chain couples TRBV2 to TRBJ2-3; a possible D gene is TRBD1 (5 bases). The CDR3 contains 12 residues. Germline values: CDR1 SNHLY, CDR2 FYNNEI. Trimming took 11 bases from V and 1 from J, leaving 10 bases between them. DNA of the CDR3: TGTGCCTCCGGCAGGGGCACAGATACGCAGTATTTT. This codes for CASGRGTDTQYF.

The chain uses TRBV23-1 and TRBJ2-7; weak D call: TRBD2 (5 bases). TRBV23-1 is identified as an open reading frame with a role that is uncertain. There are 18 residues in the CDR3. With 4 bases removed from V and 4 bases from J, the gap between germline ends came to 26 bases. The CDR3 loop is CASSPRTLPAPFLYEQYV. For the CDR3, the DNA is TGCGCCAGCAGTCCCCGGACTCTTCCTGCCCCCTTTTTGTACGAGCAGTACGTC.

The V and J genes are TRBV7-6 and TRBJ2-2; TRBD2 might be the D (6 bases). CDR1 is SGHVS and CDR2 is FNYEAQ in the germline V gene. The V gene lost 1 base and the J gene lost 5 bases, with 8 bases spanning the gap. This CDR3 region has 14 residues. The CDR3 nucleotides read TGTGCCAGCAGCTTAGGAGGGAGGACCGGGGAGCTGTTTTTT. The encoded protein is CASSLGGRTGELFF.

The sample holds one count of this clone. In DNA, the CDR3 is TGTGCCAGCAGTGACACGTCGGCCTCACCCCTCCACTTT. Its translation is CASSDTSASPLHF. This chain links TRBV3-1 (or the pseudogene TRBV3-2) with TRBJ1-6; no firm D call. The CDR3 sequence is 13 residues long. Trimming cost V 6 bases and J 10 bases, with 13 bases left between them. Germline V CDR1 and CDR2: LGHDT, YNNKEL (reference sequence).

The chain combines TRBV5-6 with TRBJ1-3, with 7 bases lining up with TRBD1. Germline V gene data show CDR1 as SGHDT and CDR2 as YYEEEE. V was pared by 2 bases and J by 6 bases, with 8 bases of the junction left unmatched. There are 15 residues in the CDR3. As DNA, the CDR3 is TGTGCCAGCAGCTTAGGGGGCGAACTCGAAAACACCATATATTTT. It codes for CASSLGGELENTIYF.

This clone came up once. The CDR3 protein is CASSPGGSYNEQFF. CDR3 bases: TGTGCCAGTAGCCCGGGGGGTTCCTACAATGAGCAGTTCTTC. V and J are TRBV19 and TRBJ2-1, with TRBD2 matching 7 bases. Germline V CDR1 and CDR2: LNHDA, SQIVND (reference sequence). This CDR3 is 14 amino acids long. V lost 6 bases to trimming and J lost 1 base; unmatched junction nucleotides: 3.